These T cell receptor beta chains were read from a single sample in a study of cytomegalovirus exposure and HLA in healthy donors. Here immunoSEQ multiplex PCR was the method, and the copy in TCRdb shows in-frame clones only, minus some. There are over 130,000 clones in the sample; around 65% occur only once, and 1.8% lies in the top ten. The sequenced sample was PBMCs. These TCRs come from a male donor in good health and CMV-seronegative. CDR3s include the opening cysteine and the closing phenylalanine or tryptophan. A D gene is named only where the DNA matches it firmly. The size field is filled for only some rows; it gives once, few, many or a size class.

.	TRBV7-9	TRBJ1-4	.	TGTGCCAGCAGCACATCTGCAACTAATGAAAAACTGTTTTTT	CASSTSATNEKLFF
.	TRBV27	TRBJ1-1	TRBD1	TGTGCCAGCAGTGGGACAGGGAGCGGTGAAGCTTTCTTT	CASSGTGSGEAFF
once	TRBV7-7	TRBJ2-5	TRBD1	TGTGCCAGCAGCTTAGTAGCCCCTACAGGGGGCGAAGGAGAGACCCAGTACTTC	CASSLVAPTGGEGETQYF
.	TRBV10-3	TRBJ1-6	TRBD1	TGTGCCATCAGGGGGACAGGGGATTCGAATTCACCCCTCCACTTT	CAIRGTGDSNSPLHF
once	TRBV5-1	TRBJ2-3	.	TGCGCCAGCAGCTTGGGTGGTGAGAGGATCGATACGCAGTATTTT	CASSLGGERIDTQYF
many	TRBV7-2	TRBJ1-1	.	TGTGCCAGCAGCTTAGGGGTACAGAGGAACACTGAAGCTTTCTTT	CASSLGVQRNTEAFF
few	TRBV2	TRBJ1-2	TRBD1	TGTGCCAACCGATTGGGGGACAGCATCGCCTATGGCTACACCTTC	CANRLGDSIAYGYTF
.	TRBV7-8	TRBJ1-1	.	TGTGCCAGCAGCTTAAATCAGGGAATGAACACTGAAGCTTTCTTT	CASSLNQGMNTEAFF
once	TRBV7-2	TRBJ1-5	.	TGTGCCAGCAGCTTAAGGGGTAACAATCAGCCCCAGCATTTT	CASSLRGNNQPQHF
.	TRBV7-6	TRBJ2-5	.	TGTGCCAGCAGTCAAACAGGATTCCAAGAGACCCAGTACTTC	CASSQTGFQETQYF
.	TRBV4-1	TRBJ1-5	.	TGCGCCAGCAGCCAAGAGGGGGTCGGGGCGCAGGGGCAAGATCAGCCCCAGCATTTT	CASSQEGVGAQGQDQPQHF
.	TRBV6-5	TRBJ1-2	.	TGTGCCAGCAGTTACTCCGGTAATGGCTACACCTTC	CASSYSGNGYTF
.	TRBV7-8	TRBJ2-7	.	TGTGCCAGCAGCTTAAATCAGGGTAGGATGAGCAAAGACTTC	CASSLNQGRMSKDF
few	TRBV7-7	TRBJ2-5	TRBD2	TGTGCCAGCAGCTTAGGCGGGGGGGCCAGAGAGACCCAGTACTTC	CASSLGGGARETQYF
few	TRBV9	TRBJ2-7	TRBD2	TGTGCCAGCAGCGTGAATTGGAGGACTAGCTCCTACGAGCAGTACTTC	CASSVNWRTSSYEQYF
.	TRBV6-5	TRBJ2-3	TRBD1	TGTGCCAGCAGTTCCCCCGGGACAGGGGGCACAGATACGCAGTATTTT	CASSSPGTGGTDTQYF
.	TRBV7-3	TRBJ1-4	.	TGTGCCAGCAGCCGTATTATCCGACAGGAGAATGTTTTT	CASSRIIRQENVF